This TCR beta chain was sequenced during a study of blood T cells in healthy people across ages. Study-level points and caveats: Researchers deemed the diversity estimates from one million T cells underestimates. Long-lived donors carried more naive CD4+ cells and greater diversity than aged donors. Any changes in expanded clonotypes were possibly confounded, as donor CMV status remained unknown.

This CDR3 has 15 amino acids. Looked up from germline, CDR1 is MNHNY and CDR2 is SVGAGI (reference sequence). With 5 bases removed from V and 3 bases from J, the gap between germline ends came to 16 bases. To note about this clonotype: What it binds is not known.

The donors, healthy Caucasians from Russia, were aged roughly 6 to 90. The authors ran a second PCR of roughly 6 to 12 cycles using a sample-barcoded 5' primer and a J-beta primer mix. TCRdb analysed the 5' RACE reads with MiXCR anew, one entry per CDR3 protein. Seen here are about 1.6 million distinct CDR3 sequences, 30% to 35% observed once, and the top ten hold about 11%. The sequenced sample was blood. The TCR comes from a woman aged 30 to 39 in good health. This chain uses TRBV6-6 with TRBJ1-2; D possibly corresponds to TRBD1 (5 bases). The CDR3 sequence: CASSNLRGSDYGYTF. The CDR3 bases are TGTGCCAGCAGTAATCTCCGGGGGTCCGACTATGGCTACACCTTC.